What follows are 17 T cell receptor beta chains derived from one specimen sequenced in a study of T cell repertoires in cytomegalovirus infection. TCRdb re-analysed the reads in MiXCR, keeping a single row per CDR3 protein. The sample has 680,000 or so distinct CDR3 sequences; approximately 40% are singletons. Sequencing was carried out using PBMCs. Source of these receptors: a human donor in good health (CMV status not recorded). Some clones in this sample may be carry-over from other donors' samples.

In this sample, this clonotype turned up a few times. The rearrangement uses TRBV6-6 and TRBJ2-7, with 12 bases matching TRBD2. The CDR3 spans 16 residues. Trimming cost V 4 bases and J 4 bases; bases outside gene matches: 8. From germline, CDR1 is MNHNY and CDR2 SVGAGI (reference sequence). CDR3 bases: TGTGCCAGCAGTTTCGATTCCGGGACTAGCGGGTACGAGCAGTACTTC. Translated, it gives CASSFDSGTSGYEQYF.

Points on this clonotype: Because the CDR3 is missing its conserved closing phenylalanine or tryptophan, this is likely a read error. The chain employs TRBV12-5 and TRBJ2-1, with a weak D call TRBD2 (5 bases). The V end was cut by 7 bases, the J end by 4 bases, with 11 bases between. Germline V CDR1 and CDR2: LGHNT, FRNRAP. The length of the CDR3 is 13 residues. For the CDR3, the DNA is TGTGCTAGTGCCGGAGGTATTTACAATGAGCAGTTCTTA. Residues: CASAGGIYNEQFL.

As regards this clonotype: A read error is possible here, since a much larger clone lies one base away. The chain joins TRBV7-6 to TRBJ1-4, with D tentatively TRBD1 (5 bases). The CDR3 length is 15 residues. From germline, CDR1 is SGHVS and CDR2 FNYEAQ. The CDR3 DNA reads TGTGCCAGCAGCTTAAATCAAGGGGCTTCAGAAAAACTGATTTTT. Its translation: CASSLNQGASEKLIF.

This clonotype has just a few counts. The CDR3 DNA is TGTGCCAGCAGTGAAGTGGCACTGTCGTATCAAGAGACCCAGTACTTC. Protein sequence: CASSEVALSYQETQYF. This chain links TRBV6-1 with TRBJ2-5; D remains unclear. The V and J ends lost 1 base and 2 bases respectively, with 14 bases between them. The germline CDR1 and CDR2 sequences are MNHNS and SASEGT. The CDR3 sequence is 16 residues long.

V is TRBV5-1 and J is TRBJ1-5; no firm D call. The V gene lost 0 bases and the J gene lost 3 bases, with 10 bases spanning the gap. This CDR3 region has 15 residues. Per the germline V gene, CDR1 is SGHRS and CDR2 is YFSETQ. The CDR3 region has the DNA TGCGCCAGCAGCTTGGCTGGGGAGGACAATCAGCCCCAGCATTTT. Amino acid sequence: CASSLAGEDNQPQHF.

V usage is TRBV20-1 and J usage is TRBJ2-7; tentative D call: TRBD1 (6 bases). Germline lookup yields CDR1 DFQATT and CDR2 SNEGSKA (reference sequence). The V gene lost 6 bases and the J gene lost 7 bases, with 22 bases spanning the gap. The CDR3 has 14 amino acids. CDR3 DNA: TGCAGTGCAACAATCGGACAGACAACACCAGAGCAGTACTTC. This encodes CSATIGQTTPEQYF.

This clonotype was counted only a few times. This chain connects TRBV28 to TRBJ1-4; D remains ambiguous. This CDR3 has 16 residues. The germline V gene encodes CDR1 MDHEN and CDR2 SYDVKM. The V gene lost 3 bases and the J gene lost 4 bases, with 15 bases spanning the gap. In nucleotides, the CDR3 is TGTGCCAGCAGTTTGGAAGTGACCCAGGTTAATGAAAAACTGTTTTTT. Translating gives CASSLEVTQVNEKLFF.

Note on this clonotype: The junction differs from germline at one of its ends, possibly a read error. V and J are TRBV25-1 and TRBJ2-2; 9 bases map to TRBD1. The germline V gene has CDR1 MGHDK and CDR2 SYGVNS. The CDR3 has 15 residues. Written as DNA, the CDR3 is TGTGCCAGCAGTTACACGGGACAGGGCACCGGGGAGCTTTTTTTT. It codes for CASSYTGQGTGELFF.

This rearrangement joins TRBV30 to TRBJ1-6; perhaps TRBD1 as D (5 bases). The CDR3 covers 14 residues. V was trimmed by 2 bases and J by 6 bases, leaving 11 bases between them. CDR1 is GTSNPN and CDR2 is SVGIG in the germline V gene (reference sequence). The CDR3 DNA reads as TGTGCCTGGAGTCCAGGGTTCCCTAATTCACCCCTCCACTTT. Translating it yields CAWSPGFPNSPLHF.

The V and J genes are TRBV28 and TRBJ1-1, with unresolved D. The CDR3 has 13 residues. Germline lookup yields CDR1 MDHEN and CDR2 SYDVKM. Between the trimmed V and J ends, which lost 7 bases and 4 bases, there was a span of 13 bases. CDR3: CASILAAATEAFF. Written as DNA, the CDR3 is TGTGCCAGCATCCTAGCGGCGGCCACTGAAGCTTTCTTT.

There are many counts of this clonotype. Here the CDR3 reads CASSRMLGNEKLFF. The CDR3 DNA follows: TGTGCCAGCAGCCGTATGCTGGGAAATGAAAAACTGTTTTTT. The chain recombines TRBV7-8 with TRBJ1-4; D gene ambiguous. Trimming stripped 5 bases from V and 5 bases from J, with 12 bases between. CDR1 and CDR2 (germline): SGHVS, FQNEAQ. The CDR3 runs 14 residues.

This clonotype was seen only once. The chain recombines TRBV20-1 with TRBJ1-4, with 7 bases that match TRBD1. V lost 3 bases and J lost 7; bases outside the gene matches: 8. CDR1 and CDR2 from the germline V gene are DFQATT and SNEGSKA (reference sequence). CDR3 size: 14 residues. The CDR3 sequence is CSASRDSRGEKLFF. The CDR3 DNA reads TGCAGTGCTAGTCGGGACAGCCGAGGTGAAAAACTGTTTTTT.

Notes on this clonotype: A clone one base away is much larger, so this may be a read error. A read error is likely, as this CDR3 ends without the conserved phenylalanine or tryptophan. The chain is built from TRBV7-2 and TRBJ2-7, with 10 nucleotides matching TRBD2. With V trimmed by 5 bases and J by 1 base, 8 bases remained unmatched. The CDR3 totals 16 residues. In germline, CDR1 is SGHTA, CDR2 FQGNSA. The CDR3 region has the DNA TGTGCCAGCAGCCTCACCGGGACTAGCGTTTCCTACGAGCAGTACTTA. Translating gives CASSLTGTSVSYEQYL.

CDR3 DNA sequence: TGCAGTGCTCCTGATTGGGGCACTGAAGCTTTCTTT. Its translation is CSAPDWGTEAFF. The chain uses TRBV20-1 and TRBJ1-1; D gene uncertain. Germline V gene sequence: CDR1 DFQATT, CDR2 SNEGSKA (reference sequence). CDR3 size: 12 residues. V lost 5 bases and J 4 bases, leaving 11 bases between the germline ends.

The V gene is TRBV10-3, the J gene TRBJ1-1, with TRBD1 matching 8 bases. The CDR3 extends over 15 amino acids. V was clipped by 5 bases and J by 3 bases; unmatched bases: 8. Germline V gives CDR1 ENHRY, CDR2 SYGVKD. The CDR3 here is CAISKETGVYTEAFF. The CDR3 coding sequence is TGTGCCATCAGTAAAGAGACAGGGGTTTACACTGAAGCTTTCTTT.

This clonotype was detected only a few times. J is TRBJ2-3 and V is TRBV7-6; tentative D call: TRBD2 (6 bases). The length of the CDR3 is 15 residues. Germline-derived CDR1 and CDR2 are SGHVS and FNYEAQ. V lost 1 base, J lost 2 bases, and 10 bases lay in between. CDR3 protein: CASSLGGATTDTQYF. CDR3 in DNA: TGTGCCAGCAGCTTAGGCGGGGCTACCACAGATACGCAGTATTTT.

This clonotype has ten or more counts. The V and J genes are TRBV14 and TRBJ2-7; D is undetermined. Germline V gene data show CDR1 as SGHDN and CDR2 as FVKESK. Trimming took off 2 bases at V and 0 bases at J, with 14 bases between the two ends. The CDR3 runs to 16 residues. The CDR3 DNA sequence: TGTGCCAGCAGCCAAACCGCAGAGACCAACTCCTACGAGCAGTACTTC. The encoded protein is CASSQTAETNSYEQYF. Using reference TRBV14 and TRBJ2-7 for the parts outside the CDR3, the full variable domain is EAGVTQFPSHSVIEKGQTVTLRCDPISGHDNLYWYRRVMGKEIKFLLHFVKESKQDESGMPNNRFLAERTGGTYSTLKVQPAELEDSGVYFCASSQTAETNSYEQYFGPGTRLTVT.